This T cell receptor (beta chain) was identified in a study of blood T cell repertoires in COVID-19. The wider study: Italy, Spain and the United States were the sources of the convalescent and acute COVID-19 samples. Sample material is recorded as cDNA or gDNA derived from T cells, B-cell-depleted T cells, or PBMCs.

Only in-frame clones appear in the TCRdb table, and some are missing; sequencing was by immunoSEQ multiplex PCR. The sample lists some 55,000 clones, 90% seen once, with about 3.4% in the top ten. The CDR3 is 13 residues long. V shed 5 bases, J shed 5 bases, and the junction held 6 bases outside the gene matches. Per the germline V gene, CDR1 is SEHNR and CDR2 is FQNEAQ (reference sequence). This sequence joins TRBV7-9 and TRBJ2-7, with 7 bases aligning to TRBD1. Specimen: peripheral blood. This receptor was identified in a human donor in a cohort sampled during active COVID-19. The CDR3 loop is CASSLYRGDEQYV. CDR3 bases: TGTGCCAGCAGCCTCTACAGGGGTGACGAGCAGTACGTC.